Below are 19 T cell receptor beta chains sequenced from a single sample in a study of T-cell memory formation after mild COVID-19. TCRdb passed the 5' RACE reads through MiXCR, listing each CDR3 protein once. The data contain around 390,000 distinct CDR3 sequences, 16% of them singletons. The sequenced sample was PBMCs or a T cell subset sorted from them (not recorded which). These receptors were collected from a man between 18 and 35 years old who had mild COVID-19 (a few samples of this study predate the infection). Cell type and time point are not known.

The rearrangement joins TRBV7-2 to TRBJ2-5; TRBD1 matches 9 bases. The CDR3 loop spans 15 amino acids. The germline gives CDR1 SGHTA, CDR2 FQGNSA. With 2 bases clipped from V and 2 bases from J, the junction kept 3 bases outside the gene matches. The chain's CDR3 is CASSLRTGVQETQYF. In DNA, the CDR3 is TGTGCCAGCAGCTTACGGACAGGGGTTCAAGAGACCCAGTACTTC.

This rearrangement joins TRBV5-1 to TRBJ2-5; D might be TRBD1 or TRBD2, each matching 5 bases. V was shortened by 0 bases and J by 5 bases, with 14 bases between the two germline ends. Germline V CDR1 and CDR2: SGHRS, YFSETQ. The CDR3 sequence is 15 residues long. The CDR3 DNA reads TGCGCCAGCAGCTTGGCCACTACAGAGGGGGAGACCCAGTACTTC. This sequence encodes CASSLATTEGETQYF. Using reference TRBV5-1 and TRBJ2-5 for the parts outside the CDR3, the full variable domain is KAGVTQTPRYLIKTRGQQVTLSCSPISGHRSVSWYQQTPGQGLQFLFEYFSETQRNKGNFPGRFSGRQFSNSRSEMNVSTLELGDSALYLCASSLATTEGETQYFGPGTRLLVL.

This clonotype appeared a few times. The chain has TRBV20-1 and TRBJ1-4; 7 bases are a match to TRBD1. This CDR3 is 13 amino acids long. Germline CDR1 DFQATT, CDR2 SNEGSKA (reference sequence). The J segment lost 7 bases and the V segment lost 6 bases, leaving 8 bases of the junction unmatched. The CDR3 sequence is CSAAGTAVEKLFF. In nucleotides, the CDR3 is TGCAGTGCCGCCGGGACAGCTGTTGAAAAACTGTTTTTT.

This chain joins TRBV27 and TRBJ1-1; no firm D call. Germline V CDR1 and CDR2: MNHEY, SMNVEV (reference sequence). Deletions cut 6 bases from V and 4 bases from J, with 12 bases between. The length of the CDR3 is 13 residues. This chain's CDR3 is CASRFKDGTEAFF. The DNA for the CDR3 is TGTGCCAGCAGGTTCAAGGATGGCACTGAAGCTTTCTTT.

The rearrangement links TRBV20-1 to TRBJ2-3, with unresolved D. The germline CDR1 and CDR2 sequences are DFQATT and SNEGSKA (reference sequence). This CDR3 region has 16 residues. Trimming stripped 6 bases from V and 3 bases from J, with 22 bases between. CDR3 sequence reads: CSAPMGLLIGTDTQYF. The CDR3 bases are TGCAGTGCGCCTATGGGGTTATTGATCGGGACAGATACGCAGTATTTT.

A few counts support this clonotype. The J gene is TRBJ1-5, the V gene TRBV4-2; D unresolved. Germline V gives CDR1 LGHNA, CDR2 YNFKEQ. CDR3 length: 14 residues. Trimming took off 0 bases at V and 3 bases at J, with 6 bases between the two ends. This chain's CDR3 is CASSQEAINQPQHF. CDR3 coding DNA: TGTGCCAGCAGCCAAGAAGCGATCAATCAGCCCCAGCATTTT.

The chain carries TRBV9 and TRBJ1-3, with unresolved D. V lost 0 bases to trimming and J lost 2 bases, with 9 bases between them. This CDR3 spans 15 amino acids. Germline assignment: CDR1 SGDLS and CDR2 YYNGEE. The CDR3 sequence is CASSVEPDAGNTIYF. In DNA, the CDR3 is TGTGCCAGCAGCGTAGAGCCTGATGCTGGAAACACCATATATTTT. The entire variable domain, with the rest obtained from reference TRBV9 and TRBJ1-3, is as follows: DSGVTQTPKHLITATGQRVTLRCSPRSGDLSVYWYQQSLDQGLQFLIQYYNGEERAKGNILERFSAQQFPDLHSELNLSSLELGDSALYFCASSVEPDAGNTIYFGEGSWLTVV.

This clonotype turned up a few times. The chain employs TRBV7-9 and TRBJ1-4; 9 bases align to TRBD1. The CDR3 is 16 residues long. V dropped 3 bases and J dropped 0; count of bases not matched to a gene: 2. Germline V gene lookup returns CDR1 SEHNR and CDR2 FQNEAQ (reference sequence). CDR3: CASSFRQGATNEKLFF. In nucleotides, the CDR3 is TGTGCCAGCAGCTTCCGACAGGGGGCAACTAATGAAAAACTGTTTTTT.

About this clonotype itself: A much larger clone lies one base from this, so it may be a read error. The conserved phenylalanine or tryptophan is not found at the CDR3 terminus, so this likely reflects a read error. The chain carries TRBV7-2 and TRBJ2-1, with 12 positions matching TRBD2. V shed 5 bases, J shed 5 bases, and the junction held 10 bases outside the gene matches. The CDR3 loop spans 17 amino acids. Germline V gene data show CDR1 as SGHTA and CDR2 as FQGNSA. The CDR3 protein is CASSPRLTSGGNNEQFS. Written as DNA, the CDR3 is TGTGCCAGCAGCCCCAGGCTCACTAGCGGGGGGAACAATGAGCAGTTCTCC.

The CDR3 DNA reads TGCAGTGCTAGAGTTCCCAGTATCTCCTACGAGCAGTACTTC. Residues: CSARVPSISYEQYF. The rearrangement joins TRBV20-1 to TRBJ2-7; no firm D call. Germline-derived CDR1 and CDR2 are DFQATT and SNEGSKA (reference sequence). Trimming removed 1 base at V and 0 bases at J, with 10 bases between. The CDR3 has 14 amino acids.

This clonotype was seen more than once but under ten times. The chain uses TRBV7-2 and TRBJ2-3, with 8 positions matching TRBD2. The germline V gene encodes CDR1 SGHTA and CDR2 FQGNSA. The CDR3 runs 15 residues. The trim removed 3 bases at V and 4 bases at J, leaving 6 bases unmatched. For the CDR3, the DNA is TGTGCCAGCAGCTTCGCCGGGACTAGGGCAGATACGCAGTATTTT. This gives the protein CASSFAGTRADTQYF. The complete variable domain, with remaining parts taken from reference TRBV7-2 and TRBJ2-3, reads GAGVSQSPSNKVTEKGKDVELRCDPISGHTALYWYRQSLGQGLEFLIYFQGNSAPDKSGLPSDRFSAERTGGSVSTLTIQRTQQEDSAVYLCASSFAGTRADTQYFGPGTRLTVL.

V and J are TRBV11-2 and TRBJ2-3; D is unclear. Trimming removed 5 bases from V and 0 bases from J, with 12 bases in between. The length of the CDR3 is 15 residues. Germline values: CDR1 SGHAT, CDR2 FQNNGV. This CDR3 is CASSALLESTDTQYF. As DNA, the CDR3 is TGTGCCAGCAGCGCCTTACTGGAAAGCACAGATACGCAGTATTTT.

This clonotype was seen only a few times. The chain recombines TRBV6-2 or TRBV6-3 with TRBJ2-7; TRBD2 matches 8 bases. Germline assignment: CDR1 MNHEY and CDR2 SVGEGT. The CDR3 runs to 13 residues. Trimming cost V 8 bases and J 2 bases; bases outside gene matches: 5. The CDR3 coding sequence is TGTGCCAGCCGGGAGGGGGGTACCTACGAGCAGTACGTC. The encoded protein is CASREGGTYEQYV.

Only a few counts were recorded for this clonotype. The chain employs TRBV7-8 and TRBJ1-4, with D possibly TRBD1 on 5 matching bases. V was shortened by 1 base and J by 8 bases, with 11 bases between the two germline ends. Per the germline V gene, CDR1 is SGHVS and CDR2 is FQNEAQ. This CDR3 is built from 14 residues. The CDR3 sequence is CASSLVDRGEKLFF. The CDR3 bases are TGTGCCAGCAGCTTAGTTGATAGGGGAGAAAAACTGTTTTTT. Drawing the rest from reference TRBV7-8 and TRBJ1-4, the complete variable domain is GAGVSQSPRYKVAKRGQDVALRCDPISGHVSLFWYQQALGQGPEFLTYFQNEAQLDKSGLPSDRFFAERPEGSVSTLKIQRTQQEDSAVYLCASSLVDRGEKLFFGSGTQLSVL.

This clonotype was recorded a few times. This chain links TRBV7-8 with TRBJ2-5; 9 bases are shared with TRBD1. The V gene's germline CDR1 is SGHVS and CDR2 FQNEAQ. This CDR3 comprises 15 residues. V was clipped by 4 bases and J by 5 bases; unmatched bases: 8. This CDR3 is CASSSRDREYETQYF. In DNA form, the CDR3 reads TGTGCCAGCAGCTCCCGGGACAGGGAGTACGAGACCCAGTACTTC.

This clonotype was seen a handful of times. V and J are TRBV5-1 and TRBJ1-3, with D uncertain. Germline CDR1 and CDR2: SGHRS and YFSETQ. With 4 bases removed from V and 0 bases from J, the gap between germline ends came to 8 bases. The CDR3 is 14 residues long. CDR3 loop: CASSAVSSGNTIYF. The CDR3 region has the DNA TGCGCCAGCAGCGCGGTTAGCTCTGGAAACACCATATATTTT.

This chain links TRBV4-3 with TRBJ2-6; no clear D. The CDR3 runs 16 residues. From germline, CDR1 is LGHNA and CDR2 YSLEER. With 0 bases removed from V and 0 bases from J, the gap between germline ends came to 6 bases. Here the CDR3 reads CASSQDWSSGANVLTF. CDR3 DNA sequence: TGCGCCAGCAGCCAAGATTGGAGCTCTGGGGCCAACGTCCTGACTTTC.

V gene TRBV20-1 combines with J gene TRBJ2-3, with TRBD2 identical over 12 bases. The CDR3 is 16 amino acids. Germline V gene lookup returns CDR1 DFQATT and CDR2 SNEGSKA (reference sequence). The J segment lost 2 bases and the V segment lost 5 bases, leaving 8 bases of the junction unmatched. CDR3 sequence (DNA): TGCAGTGCTCAGACTAGCGGGGGCCCCAACACAGATACGCAGTATTTT. Translating gives CSAQTSGGPNTDTQYF.

This clonotype was detected only a few times. V gene TRBV12-3 or TRBV12-4 combines with J gene TRBJ2-1, with 10 bases lining up with TRBD1. V dropped 1 base and J dropped 6; count of bases not matched to a gene: 9. The length of the CDR3 is 17 residues. The CDR3 coding sequence is TGTGCCAGCAGTTTAGAATTTCGACAGGGGGCGGCCAATGAGCAGTTCTTC. Translation: CASSLEFRQGAANEQFF.